This is a list of T cell receptor beta chains from one sample in a study of control samples from healthy donors and cancer patients. Profiled with immunoSEQ multiplex PCR; TCRdb holds only in-frame clones, not every one. The table has some 140,000 clones, about nine tenths seen once; the top ten hold approximately 9%. Sequencing was carried out using blood. The origin of the receptors is a woman in her twenties or thirties in good health. Both conserved end residues are part of each CDR3. D genes are given only for firm matches. Only part of the rows carry a size: once, few, many, or a class if the clone is expanded.

abundance	j_gene	v_gene	d_gene	CDR3nt	CDR3aa
-	TRBJ2-7	TRBV3-1/TRBV3-2	TRBD1	TGTGCCAGCAGCCAAGCAGGGGGCACCTACGAGCAGTACTTC	CASSQAGGTYEQYF
-	TRBJ2-3	TRBV7-7	-	TGTGCTAGCAGCCCCGTCGGCGGAAGCACAGATACGCAGTATTTT	CASSPVGGSTDTQYF
-	TRBJ2-5	TRBV7-2	-	TGTGCCAGCAGCTTAGCGGGAGTTGAGACCCAGTACTTC	CASSLAGVETQYF
-	TRBJ1-6	TRBV18	-	TGTGCCAGCTCGCCACCGACCAGGGTGTCTGGTTCACCCCTCCACTTT	CASSPPTRVSGSPLHF
-	TRBJ1-1	TRBV5-1	TRBD1	TGCGCCAGCAGCACCGCCCCCCCACAGGGGATGAGCACTGAAGCTTTCTTT	CASSTAPPQGMSTEAFF
-	TRBJ1-2	TRBV24-1	-	TGTGCCACCAGTGGCGAAGGGGACTATGGCTACACCTTC	CATSGEGDYGYTF
-	TRBJ1-1	TRBV5-1	-	TGCGCCAGCAGCTTGGCGGCTGGGTCAGGGAACACTGAAGCTTTCTTT	CASSLAAGSGNTEAFF
-	TRBJ1-1	TRBV30	-	TGTGCCTGGAGTAGGGGCCAGGGAAACACTGAAGCTTTCTTT	CAWSRGQGNTEAFF
-	TRBJ2-7	TRBV3-1/TRBV3-2	-	TGTGCCAGCAGCCAAGGTAACAGGGCCCACGAGCAGTACTTC	CASSQGNRAHEQYF
-	TRBJ2-7	TRBV19	-	TGTGCCAGTAGTCCAAGGACCCATGGGGTCTCCTACGAGCAGTACTTC	CASSPRTHGVSYEQYF
-	TRBJ2-5	TRBV4-1	-	TGCGCCAGCAGCCTTTCTTACCCTTTGGAGACCCAGTACTTC	CASSLSYPLETQYF
once	TRBJ1-3	TRBV29-1	-	TGCAGCGTTGATAGTAATGGGGACAAAGGAAACACCATATATTTT	CSVDSNGDKGNTIYF
once	TRBJ2-7	TRBV28	-	TGTGCCAGCAGCCTTCCATCCGGGCGGGGCGGCAGCCAGAGCTTC	CASSLPSGRGGSQSF
few	TRBJ1-2	TRBV9	TRBD1	TGTGCCAGCAGCGTAGACAGGGGGGGACGAGGCTACACCTTC	CASSVDRGGRGYTF
-	TRBJ1-5	TRBV28	-	TGTGCCAGCAACTCAAGGGCGGGGTCAAATCAGCCCCAGCATTTT	CASNSRAGSNQPQHF
-	TRBJ1-1	TRBV5-5	TRBD1	TGTGCCAGCAGCTTGGCCCGGGGGACAGGGGGCATCGAATGGAACACTGAAGCTTTCTTT	CASSLARGTGGIEWNTEAFF
-	TRBJ2-7	TRBV29-1	TRBD1	TGCAGCGTTGAGGGGCAGGGGGCTAACGAGCAGTACTTC	CSVEGQGANEQYF
-	TRBJ1-2	TRBV29-1	-	TGCAGCTCCACCGAAGGGGGGGGCGGGTATGGCTACACCTTC	CSSTEGGGGYGYTF
-	TRBJ1-1	TRBV5-1	-	TGCGCCAGCAGCGTCCAACGGTCAAGAGGCACTGAAGCTTTCTTT	CASSVQRSRGTEAFF
many	TRBJ1-1	TRBV5-1	-	TGCGCCAGCAGCCCCGGGGGAGGGGCGGGCCGCGAAGCTTTCTTT	CASSPGGGAGREAFF
-	TRBJ2-1	TRBV24-1	-	TGTGCCACCAGTGATACGACAGGTACAGTCTCGCAGTTCTTC	CATSDTTGTVSQFF
-	TRBJ2-7	TRBV15	TRBD2	TGTGCCACCAGCAGAGGACACGGGGGGGCGGGTTACGAGCAGTACTTC	CATSRGHGGAGYEQYF
once	TRBJ2-5	TRBV20-1	-	TGCAGTGCTAGGGACCAAGAGACCCAGTACTTC	CSARDQETQYF
-	TRBJ1-2	TRBV6-5	-	TGTGCCAGCTCATCTGGGATGCGCGGCTACACCTTC	CASSSGMRGYTF
few	TRBJ2-7	TRBV6-5	TRBD1	TGTGCCGTAGTCGACCGGGACAGATACGAGCAGTACTTC	CAVVDRDRYEQYF
-	TRBJ1-2	TRBV15	-	TGTGCCACCAGCACCCGGACCGACTATAACTATGGCTACACCTTC	CATSTRTDYNYGYTF
-	TRBJ1-1	TRBV5-1	TRBD1	TGCGCCAGCAGCTTGGAGGGACAGGGGGCAAGGGGAACTGAAGCTTTCTTT	CASSLEGQGARGTEAFF
-	TRBJ2-7	TRBV15	-	TGTGCCACCAGCAGACACCCCAGGGAGGGGGCTACCTACGAGCAGTACTTC	CATSRHPREGATYEQYF
-	TRBJ2-7	TRBV25-1	-	TGTGCCAGCAGTGATATTAAGGGCCACGAGCAGTACTTC	CASSDIKGHEQYF
-	TRBJ2-3	TRBV11-1	TRBD2	TGTGCCAGCAGCTTACCTAGCGGGAGGTATGCAGATACGCAGTATTTT	CASSLPSGRYADTQYF
-	TRBJ2-1	TRBV4-2	TRBD2	TGTGCCAGCAGCCAAGATCAGGGGTTACTAGCGGAATACTACAATGAGCAGTTCTTC	CASSQDQGLLAEYYNEQFF
-	TRBJ1-5	TRBV6-5	TRBD1	TGTGCCAGCAGGTCAGGGGGCCAGCCCCAGCATTTT	CASRSGGQPQHF
-	TRBJ2-2	TRBV5-4	TRBD2	TGTGCCAGCAGCTTTTCCCTAGCGGAGAGGAACACCGGGGAGCTGTTTTTT	CASSFSLAERNTGELFF
-	TRBJ1-1	TRBV7-2	TRBD1	TGTGCCAGCAGCCCCCGACAGGGGATGAACACTGAAGCTTTCTTT	CASSPRQGMNTEAFF
-	TRBJ2-5	TRBV19	-	TGTGCCAGTAGCCCAGGGCGGTGGGAGACCCAGTACTTC	CASSPGRWETQYF
-	TRBJ1-1	TRBV7-3	-	TGTGCCAGCAGCTTAAACCCGGGACTTCCGAACACTGAAGCTTTCTTT	CASSLNPGLPNTEAFF
-	TRBJ2-4	TRBV19	TRBD1	TGTGCCAGTAGTACTTCGGACAGGGCCAAAAACATTCAGTACTTC	CASSTSDRAKNIQYF
-	TRBJ2-5	TRBV28	TRBD2	TGTGCCAGCAGTTTACCCCTTGGACTAGCGGAAGAGACCCAGTACTTC	CASSLPLGLAEETQYF
-	TRBJ1-2	TRBV18	-	TGTGCCAGCTCACCTGACAACCGGGCGGGATATGGCTACACCTTC	CASSPDNRAGYGYTF
-	TRBJ2-7	TRBV19	TRBD1	TGTGCCAGTAGTAAGGGACAGGCGAGCTCCTACGAGCAGTACTTC	CASSKGQASSYEQYF
-	TRBJ2-7	TRBV6-6	TRBD2	TGTGCCAGCAGTACTCAAGCGGGAGGCCCGTCCAAGCAGTACTTC	CASSTQAGGPSKQYF
once	TRBJ1-1	TRBV29-1	-	TGCAGCGTGGGGGCCTGGGGTGAAGCTTTCTTT	CSVGAWGEAFF
-	TRBJ2-7	TRBV5-1	TRBD1	TGCGCCAGCAGCACCCGGGGACAGGGACCATTGGACGAGCAGTACTTC	CASSTRGQGPLDEQYF
once	TRBJ1-1	TRBV12-3/TRBV12-4	-	TGTGCCAGCAGCCTCCGGGGGGATGCTGAAGCTTTCTTT	CASSLRGDAEAFF
few	TRBJ1-3	TRBV10-3	-	TGTGCCATCAGCCCAACAGGGACCATCTCTGGAAACACCATATATTTT	CAISPTGTISGNTIYF
-	TRBJ1-5	TRBV5-4	-	TGTGCCACCGAATTAAAAAATAGCAATCAGCCCCAGCATTTT	CATELKNSNQPQHF
-	TRBJ1-3	TRBV29-1	-	TGCAGCGTTGGGCGGACGGGCGGAAACACCATATATTTT	CSVGRTGGNTIYF
-	TRBJ1-5	TRBV28	TRBD1	TGTGCCAGCAGCTCCGCGGGACAGGGCGGTCAGCCCCAGCATTTT	CASSSAGQGGQPQHF
-	TRBJ1-6	TRBV27	TRBD1	TGTGCCAGCAGTCCGGGGACAGCTAATTCACCCCTCCACTTT	CASSPGTANSPLHF
-	TRBJ2-7	TRBV28	TRBD2	TGTGCCAGCTACCTTAGCGGGACCCCCTACGAGCAGTACTTC	CASYLSGTPYEQYF
-	TRBJ2-7	TRBV5-1	-	TGCGCCAGCAGCCCGGGGGACAGTAGGGACTACGAGCAGTACTTC	CASSPGDSRDYEQYF
-	TRBJ2-2	TRBV5-4	TRBD2	TGTGCCAGCAGCTTGGGCAGCGGGAAGGAGAAGACCGGGGAGCTGTTTTTT	CASSLGSGKEKTGELFF
-	TRBJ2-7	TRBV21-1	-	TGTGCCAGCAGCAAAAGGGGTTCCGGGGTTAGCGGGAACCCTACCCGATTTCCCTACAAGCAGTACTTC	CASSKRGSGVSGNPTRFPYKQYF
once	TRBJ1-2	TRBV27	TRBD1	TGTGCCAGCAGTCCAGACAGGGTTCGTGGCTACACCTTC	CASSPDRVRGYTF
-	TRBJ1-1	TRBV13	-	TGTGCCAGCAGCTCCCGAGGGGGGAGCACTGAAGCTTTCTTT	CASSSRGGSTEAFF